This T cell receptor (beta chain) was captured in a study of OX40 agonist ivuxolimab in advanced cancers. Measured with immunoSEQ multiplex PCR; TCRdb has only the in-frame clones, and not every one. This sample carries some 60,000 clones, around nine tenths of them seen once, and the ten largest clones take roughly 0.99%. Germline CDR1 reads SGHVS; CDR2 reads FQNEAQ. J lost 3 bases, V lost 5 bases, and 12 bases had no gene match. CDR3 length: 18 amino acids. The sequence came from an adult with an advanced solid tumor such as melanoma, head and neck, liver or kidney cancer. The sample in question was CD4+ or CD8+ T cells sorted from blood, obtained in a trial of the OX40 agonist ivuxolimab. This chain joins TRBV7-8 and TRBJ1-3; TRBD1 aligns across 11 bases. The CDR3: CASSRMGQGDRSGNTIYF. The CDR3 DNA reads as TGTGCCAGCAGCCGAATGGGACAGGGGGATCGAAGTGGAAACACCATATATTTT.